The 17 T cell receptor beta chains reported below all come from one sample, sequenced in a study of blood T cell repertoires in COVID-19 (dated by TCRdb to between 2020 and 2021). Receptor amplification or capture employed the immunoSEQ multiplex PCR assay. This is the immuneACCESS table as TCRdb keeps it, with only in-frame sequences that have V and J called. A part of the clones is gone; compared with another copy, unresolved V genes explain less than half, and the rest is unexplained. The sample yields roughly 260,000 clones; about 88% were counted once. The top ten constitute under 4.5% of the sample. The sequenced sample was peripheral blood. The receptors here all came from a man between 60 and 75 years old who had recovered from COVID-19.

V usage is TRBV11-2 and J usage is TRBJ2-5; TRBD2 matches 12 bases. V shed 4 bases and J 7 bases; nucleotides not matched to a gene: 7. CDR3 size: 15 residues. Germline assignment: CDR1 SGHAT and CDR2 FQNNGV. CDR3 residues: CASSSTSGGWSTQYF. CDR3 bases: TGTGCCAGCAGCTCTACTAGCGGGGGGTGGTCGACCCAGTACTTC.

The chain combines TRBV6-6 with TRBJ2-2; tentatively, D is TRBD2 (5 bases). The CDR3 extends over 16 amino acids. Trimming took off 5 bases at V and 0 bases at J, with 13 bases between the two ends. Germline lookup yields CDR1 MNHNY and CDR2 SVGAGI (reference sequence). The CDR3 DNA reads TGTGCCAGCAGTAAAACGGGAACGTCGAACACCGGGGAGCTGTTTTTT. Translation gives CASSKTGTSNTGELFF.

V usage is TRBV11-2 and J usage is TRBJ2-3; possibly TRBD1 for D (5 bases). Deletions cut 1 base from V and 3 bases from J, with 11 bases between. The length of the CDR3 is 15 residues. The germline CDR1 and CDR2 sequences are SGHAT and FQNNGV. CDR3 in DNA: TGTGCCAGCAGCTTAGTTCAGGGCGCGACAGATACGCAGTATTTT. Its translation: CASSLVQGATDTQYF.

The J gene is TRBJ2-1, the V gene TRBV29-1, with 7 bases fitting TRBD2. Germline values: CDR1 SQVTM, CDR2 ANQGSEA. The CDR3 spans 14 residues. Trimming removed 3 bases from V and 0 bases from J; junction bases left unmatched: 2. DNA for the CDR3: TGCAGCGTTGAGGGCGGGAGCTCCTACAATGAGCAGTTCTTC. This translates into CSVEGGSSYNEQFF.

For this clone: Mismatch with germline at one junction end may stem from a read error. The rearrangement links TRBV7-7 to TRBJ2-2; D might be TRBD2 (6 bases). The CDR3 is 13 residues long. The germline CDR1 and CDR2 sequences are SSHAT and FNYEAQ (reference sequence). This chain's CDR3 is CASSLKEGGELFF. CDR3 DNA sequence: TGTGCTAGCAGCTTAAAGGAGGGCGGGGAGCTGTTTTTT.

The chain uses TRBV6-5 and TRBJ2-1; 11 bases align to TRBD2. CDR3 length: 15 residues. CDR1 MNHEY and CDR2 SVGAGI come from the germline V gene. V dropped 0 bases and J dropped 5; count of bases not matched to a gene: 0. CDR3 nucleotide sequence: TGTGCCAGCAGTTACTCGACTAGCGGGGACAATGAGCAGTTCTTC. It encodes CASSYSTSGDNEQFF.

V is TRBV19 and J is TRBJ2-3; 15 bases align to TRBD2. V trimming: 7 bases; J trimming: 0 bases; junction bases outside the gene matches: 5. The CDR3 covers 17 residues. CDR1 LNHDA and CDR2 SQIVND come from the germline V gene (reference sequence). The CDR3, as DNA: TGTGCCAGTAATGGACTAGCGGGGGGGCCTAGCACAGATACGCAGTATTTT. Protein product: CASNGLAGGPSTDTQYF.

The chain has TRBV6-5 and TRBJ1-5; the D gene is possibly TRBD1 (5 bases). Germline values: CDR1 MNHEY, CDR2 SVGAGI. The CDR3 is made up of 15 amino acids. Trimming cost V 6 bases and J 0 bases, with 12 bases left between them. Here the CDR3 DNA reads TGTGCCAGCAGCTCCGACAGTTATAGCAATCAGCCCCAGCATTTT. Translated: CASSSDSYSNQPQHF.

The chain uses TRBV10-1 and TRBJ2-1; D is undetermined. V lost 0 bases to trimming and J lost 1 base, with 7 bases between them. The CDR3 is made up of 15 amino acids. Germline values: CDR1 WNHNN, CDR2 SYGVQD (reference sequence). CDR3 DNA sequence: TGCGCCAGCAGTGAGTCTCCGGGTTCCTACAATGAGCAGTTCTTC. Encoded protein: CASSESPGSYNEQFF.

This clone was counted a single time. This chain's CDR3 is CASSLHLNTGELFF. In nucleotides, the CDR3 is TGTGCCAGCAGCCTGCACTTGAACACCGGGGAGCTGTTTTTT. V is TRBV14 and J is TRBJ2-2; unclear D gene. The V end was cut by 4 bases, the J end by 1 base, with 7 bases between. The CDR3 runs to 14 residues. Germline loops: CDR1 SGHDN, CDR2 FVKESK.

The chain carries TRBV7-2 and TRBJ1-2, with 12 positions matching TRBD1. Trimming at V came to 5 bases and at J to 8 bases, leaving 18 bases not matched to a gene. Germline V gene data show CDR1 as SGHTA and CDR2 as FQGNSA. CDR3 length: 18 residues. CDR3 DNA: TGTGCCAGCAGCCGTAGCCTCTTCCCGGGACAGGGGGCTGGCGGCTACACCTTC. This sequence encodes CASSRSLFPGQGAGGYTF.

The J gene is TRBJ2-7, the V gene TRBV5-5; D unresolved. This CDR3 contains 16 residues. Germline V lookup: CDR1 SGHKS, CDR2 YYEKEE (reference sequence). V gave up 0 bases and J gave up 6 bases, with 19 bases separating them. This CDR3 is CASSLGPANYPFEQYF. In DNA form, the CDR3 reads TGTGCCAGCAGCTTGGGCCCAGCAAACTACCCATTCGAGCAGTACTTC.

The chain employs TRBV5-1 and TRBJ2-2, with D possibly matching TRBD1 (5 bases). The CDR3 is 15 residues long. Per germline, CDR1 SGHRS and CDR2 YFSETQ. V was cut by 0 bases and J by 6 bases, with 12 bases left in between. CDR3 nucleotides: TGCGCCAGCAGCTTGGCGTGGCAGGGTCCCGGGGAGCTGTTTTTT. It encodes CASSLAWQGPGELFF. Looking up the rest from reference TRBV5-1 and TRBJ2-2 gives the full variable domain: KAGVTQTPRYLIKTRGQQVTLSCSPISGHRSVSWYQQTPGQGLQFLFEYFSETQRNKGNFPGRFSGRQFSNSRSEMNVSTLELGDSALYLCASSLAWQGPGELFFGEGSRLTVL.

J is TRBJ2-5 and V is TRBV5-6; 9 positions agree with TRBD1. The CDR3 consists of 15 residues. From germline, CDR1 is SGHDT and CDR2 YYEEEE. V gave up 0 bases and J gave up 4 bases; unmatched junction bases: 4. The CDR3 loop is CASSLVGTGRETQYF. CDR3 sequence (DNA): TGTGCCAGCAGCTTGGTAGGGACAGGGAGAGAGACCCAGTACTTC. The full variable domain, completed using reference TRBV5-6 and TRBJ2-5, is DAGVTQSPTHLIKTRGQQVTLRCSPKSGHDTVSWYQQALGQGPQFIFQYYEEEERQRGNFPDRFSGHQFPNYSSELNVNALLLGDSALYLCASSLVGTGRETQYFGPGTRLLVL.

This rearrangement joins TRBV7-8 to TRBJ1-5, with D possibly TRBD1 on 5 matching bases. Germline V lookup: CDR1 SGHVS, CDR2 FQNEAQ. The CDR3 contains 15 residues. V gave up 5 bases and J gave up 5 bases, with 16 bases separating them. The DNA of the CDR3 is TGTGCCAGCAGCCTGGCCCAGGGTGCGCATCAGCCCCAGCATTTT. Translated: CASSLAQGAHQPQHF.

This sequence joins TRBV5-4 and TRBJ2-1; 8 bases map to TRBD2. Germline V lookup: CDR1 SGHNT, CDR2 YYREEE (reference sequence). The CDR3 extends over 15 amino acids. V trimming: 0 bases; J trimming: 3 bases; junction bases outside the gene matches: 2. CDR3 sequence reads: CASSLAGGGYNEQFF. The CDR3 DNA sequence: TGTGCCAGCAGCTTGGCCGGGGGGGGCTACAATGAGCAGTTCTTC.

The sample holds one count of this clone. The chain employs TRBV7-9 and TRBJ1-2; tentative D call: TRBD1 (5 bases). Between the trimmed V and J ends, which lost 1 base and 7 bases, there was a span of 10 bases. Germline-derived CDR1 and CDR2 are SEHNR and FQNEAQ (reference sequence). CDR3 length: 13 amino acids. Written as DNA, the CDR3 is TGTGCCAGCAGCTTAGTCAGGGAGGGTGGCTACACCTTC. It specifies CASSLVREGGYTF.